The clone carrying this T cell receptor beta chain appeared a single time. This sample is part of a study of blood T cell repertoires in COVID-19. Across the whole study: Samples of COVID-19 (acute and convalescent) were obtained from the United States, Italy and Spain. Sources were T cells, B-cell-depleted T cells, or PBMCs; the material itself was cDNA or gDNA.

Study processing details: The assay estimated nucleated cells by amplifying reference gene primers. Measured with immunoSEQ multiplex PCR; TCRdb has only the in-frame clones, and not every one. The V and J calls and the clone size are those of that table, but D and trimming were determined from the DNA. The sample includes 100,000 to 120,000 clones, 88% of them seen just once. Unmatched junction bases numbered 7, after V lost 5 bases and J lost 7 bases. This CDR3 is 13 amino acids long. Germline V gene lookup returns CDR1 SGHTA and CDR2 FQGNSA. The sequence was collected from a woman in her forties or fifties with acute or convalescent COVID-19. The specimen was peripheral blood. The chain has TRBV7-2 and TRBJ2-5; TRBD2 aligns across 7 bases. The CDR3 coding sequence is TGTGCCAGCAGCGCAGGACTAGAGGGGACCCAGTACTTC. It is translated as CASSAGLEGTQYF.